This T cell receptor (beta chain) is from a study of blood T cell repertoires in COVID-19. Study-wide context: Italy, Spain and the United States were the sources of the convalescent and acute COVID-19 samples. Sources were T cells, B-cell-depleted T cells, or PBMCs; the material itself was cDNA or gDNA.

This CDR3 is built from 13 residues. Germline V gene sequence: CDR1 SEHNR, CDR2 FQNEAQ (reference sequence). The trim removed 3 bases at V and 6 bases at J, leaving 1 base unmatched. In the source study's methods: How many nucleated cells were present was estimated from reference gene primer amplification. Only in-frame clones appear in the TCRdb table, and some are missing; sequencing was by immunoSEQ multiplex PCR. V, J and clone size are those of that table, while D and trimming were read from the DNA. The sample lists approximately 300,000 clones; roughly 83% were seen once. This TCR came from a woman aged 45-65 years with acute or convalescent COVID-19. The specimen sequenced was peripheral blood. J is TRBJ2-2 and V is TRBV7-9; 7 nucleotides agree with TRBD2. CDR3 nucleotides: TGTGCCAGCAGCTTCACTAGCGCCGGGGAGCTGTTTTTT. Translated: CASSFTSAGELFF. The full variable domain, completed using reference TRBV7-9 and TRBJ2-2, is DTGVSQNPRHKITKRGQNVTFRCDPISEHNRLYWYRQTLGQGPEFLTYFQNEAQLEKSRLLSDRFSAERPKGSFSTLEIQRTEQGDSAMYLCASSFTSAGELFFGEGSRLTVL.